The 2 T cell receptor beta chains below all came from one sample that was sequenced in a study of blood T cell repertoires in COVID-19. Assay used: immunoSEQ multiplex PCR; TCRdb lists only in-frame clones, some missing. The sample has approximately 260,000 clones, around 80% seen once. Material for sequencing was peripheral blood. These receptor sequences come from a middle-aged woman with active or convalescent COVID-19.

In this sample, this clone turned up once. V gene TRBV9 combines with J gene TRBJ1-4; a possible D gene is TRBD1 (6 bases). The CDR3 has 15 residues. Germline values: CDR1 SGDLS, CDR2 YYNGEE. Between the trimmed V and J ends, which lost 6 bases and 0 bases, there was a span of 12 bases. CDR3 amino acids: CASTARGTTNEKLFF. CDR3 DNA sequence: TGTGCCAGCACCGCGAGGGGGACAACTAATGAAAAACTGTTTTTT.

A few counts support this clone. The chain couples TRBV19 to TRBJ2-2; TRBD2 matches 9 bases. From germline, CDR1 is LNHDA and CDR2 SQIVND (reference sequence). Trimming at V came to 7 bases and at J to 2 bases, leaving 8 bases not matched to a gene. This CDR3 has 16 amino acids. The CDR3 is CASTRLADINTGELFF. In DNA form, the CDR3 reads TGTGCCAGTACCCGACTAGCGGACATTAACACCGGGGAGCTGTTTTTT.